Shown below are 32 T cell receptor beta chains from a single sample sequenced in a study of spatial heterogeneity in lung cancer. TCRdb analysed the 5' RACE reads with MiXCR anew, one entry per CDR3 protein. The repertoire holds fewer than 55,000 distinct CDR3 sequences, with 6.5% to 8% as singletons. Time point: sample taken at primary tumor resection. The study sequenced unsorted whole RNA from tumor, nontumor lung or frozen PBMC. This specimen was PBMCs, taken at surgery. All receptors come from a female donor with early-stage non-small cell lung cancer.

The CDR3 region is CASSQRRGQPQHF. In DNA form, the CDR3 reads TGTGCCAGCAGCCAGCGAAGGGGGCAGCCCCAGCATTTT. The chain couples TRBV3-1 to TRBJ1-5; possible D gene TRBD1, 6 bases. V shed 3 bases and J shed 7 bases, with 10 bases lying between them. Germline assignment: CDR1 LGHDT and CDR2 YNNKEL (reference sequence). The CDR3 has 13 amino acids.

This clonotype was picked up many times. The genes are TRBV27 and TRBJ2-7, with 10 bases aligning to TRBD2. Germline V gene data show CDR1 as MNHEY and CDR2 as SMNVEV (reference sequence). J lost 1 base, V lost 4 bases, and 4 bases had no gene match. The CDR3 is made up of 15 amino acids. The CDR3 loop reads CASSWRTSGSYEQYF. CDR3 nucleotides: TGTGCCAGCAGTTGGCGGACTAGCGGATCCTACGAGCAGTACTTC.

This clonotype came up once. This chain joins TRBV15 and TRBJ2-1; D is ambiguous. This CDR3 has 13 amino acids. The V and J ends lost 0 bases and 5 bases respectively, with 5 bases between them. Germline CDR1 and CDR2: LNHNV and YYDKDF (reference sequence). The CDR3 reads CATSRDVHNEQFF. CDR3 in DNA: TGTGCCACCAGCAGAGATGTACACAATGAGCAGTTCTTC. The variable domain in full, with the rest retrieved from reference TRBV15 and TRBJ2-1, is DAMVIQNPRYQVTQFGKPVTLSCSQTLNHNVMYWYQQKSSQAPKLLFHYYDKDFNNEADTPDNFQSRRPNTSFCFLDIRSPGLGDTAMYLCATSRDVHNEQFFGPGTRLTVL.

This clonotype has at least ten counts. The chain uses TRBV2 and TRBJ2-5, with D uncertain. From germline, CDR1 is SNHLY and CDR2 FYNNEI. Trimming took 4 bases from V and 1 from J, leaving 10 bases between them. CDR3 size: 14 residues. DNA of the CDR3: TGTGCCAGCAGTGTGGCAGTTTTCCAAGAGACCCAGTACTTC. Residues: CASSVAVFQETQYF.

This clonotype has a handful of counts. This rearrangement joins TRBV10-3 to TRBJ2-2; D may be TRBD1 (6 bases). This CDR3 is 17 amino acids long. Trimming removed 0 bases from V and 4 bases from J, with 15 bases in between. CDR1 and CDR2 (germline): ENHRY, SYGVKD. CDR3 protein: CAISESKGQQTTGELFF. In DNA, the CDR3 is TGTGCCATCAGTGAGTCAAAGGGACAACAAACCACCGGGGAGCTGTTTTTT.

The CDR3 DNA is TGTGCCAGCAGCTTCCTAAGACCGGGACCACTTATGAGGGACACCGGGGAGCTGTTTTTT. Protein: CASSFLRPGPLMRDTGELFF. The rearrangement links TRBV7-8 to TRBJ2-2; TRBD1 or TRBD2 may be the D gene (5 bases each). The CDR3 length is 20 residues. Per the germline V gene, CDR1 is SGHVS and CDR2 is FQNEAQ. V dropped 3 bases and J dropped 3 bases, with 26 bases sitting between them.

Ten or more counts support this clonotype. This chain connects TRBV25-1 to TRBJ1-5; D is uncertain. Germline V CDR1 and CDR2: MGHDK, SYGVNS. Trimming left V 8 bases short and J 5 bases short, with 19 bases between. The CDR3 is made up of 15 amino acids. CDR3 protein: CASQNSGGVDQPQHF. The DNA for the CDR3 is TGTGCCAGCCAGAACTCCGGCGGAGTTGATCAGCCCCAGCATTTT. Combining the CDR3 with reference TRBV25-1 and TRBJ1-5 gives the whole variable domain EADIYQTPRYLVIGTGKKITLECSQTMGHDKMYWYQQDPGMELHLIHYSYGVNSTEKGDLSSESTVSRIRTEHFPLTLESARPSHTSQYLCASQNSGGVDQPQHFGDGTRLSIL.

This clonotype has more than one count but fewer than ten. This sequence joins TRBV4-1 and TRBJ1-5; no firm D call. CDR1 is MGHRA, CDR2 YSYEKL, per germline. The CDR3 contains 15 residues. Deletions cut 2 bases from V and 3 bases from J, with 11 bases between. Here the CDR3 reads CASSQIPHSNQPQHF. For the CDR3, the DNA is TGCGCCAGCAGCCAAATTCCCCACTCCAATCAGCCCCAGCATTTT.

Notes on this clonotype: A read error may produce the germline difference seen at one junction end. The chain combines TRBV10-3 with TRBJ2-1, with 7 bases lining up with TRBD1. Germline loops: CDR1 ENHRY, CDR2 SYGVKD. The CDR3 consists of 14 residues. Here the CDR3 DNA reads TGTGGCATCAGTGACAGGGACCTCTACAATGAGCAGTTCTTC. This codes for CGISDRDLYNEQFF.

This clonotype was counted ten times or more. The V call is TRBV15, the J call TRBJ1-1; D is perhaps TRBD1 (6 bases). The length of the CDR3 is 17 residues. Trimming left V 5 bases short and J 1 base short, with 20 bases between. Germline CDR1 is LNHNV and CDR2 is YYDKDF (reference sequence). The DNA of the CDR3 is TGTGCCACCAGCCACATGGGGGGCAGTAAGGCGAACACTGAAGCTTTCTTT. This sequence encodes CATSHMGGSKANTEAFF. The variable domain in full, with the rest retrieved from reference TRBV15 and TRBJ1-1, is DAMVIQNPRYQVTQFGKPVTLSCSQTLNHNVMYWYQQKSSQAPKLLFHYYDKDFNNEADTPDNFQSRRPNTSFCFLDIRSPGLGDTAMYLCATSHMGGSKANTEAFFGQGTRLTVV.

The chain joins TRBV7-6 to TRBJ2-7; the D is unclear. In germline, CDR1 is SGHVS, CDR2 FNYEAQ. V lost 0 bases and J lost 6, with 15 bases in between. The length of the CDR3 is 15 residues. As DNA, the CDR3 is TGTGCCAGCAGCTTAGCAGGTGGGCAACTCGGCGAGCAGTACTTC. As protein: CASSLAGGQLGEQYF.

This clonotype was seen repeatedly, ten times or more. The CDR3, as DNA: TGTGCCAGCGGATCGTTTGGGAACACTGAAGCTTTCTTT. This gives the protein CASGSFGNTEAFF. The V call is TRBV6-2 or TRBV6-3, the J call TRBJ1-1; D is ambiguous. Germline CDR1 is MNHEY and CDR2 is SVGEGT. V was clipped by 8 bases and J by 1 base, with 11 bases between them. The CDR3 spans 13 residues.

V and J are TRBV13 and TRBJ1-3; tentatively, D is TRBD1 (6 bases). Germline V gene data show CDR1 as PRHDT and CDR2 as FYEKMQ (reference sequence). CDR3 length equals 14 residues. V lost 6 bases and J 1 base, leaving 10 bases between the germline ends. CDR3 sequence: CASRFRGSGNTIYF. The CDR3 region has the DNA TGTGCCAGCAGATTCAGGGGTTCTGGAAACACCATATATTTT.

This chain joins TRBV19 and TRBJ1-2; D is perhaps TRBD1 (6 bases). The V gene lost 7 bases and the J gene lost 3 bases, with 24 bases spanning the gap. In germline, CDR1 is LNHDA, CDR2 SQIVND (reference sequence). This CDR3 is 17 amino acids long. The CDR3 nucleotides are TGTGCCAGTACTGACGACAGGTCGGAGTTGGGGGACTATGGCTACACCTTC. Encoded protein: CASTDDRSELGDYGYTF.

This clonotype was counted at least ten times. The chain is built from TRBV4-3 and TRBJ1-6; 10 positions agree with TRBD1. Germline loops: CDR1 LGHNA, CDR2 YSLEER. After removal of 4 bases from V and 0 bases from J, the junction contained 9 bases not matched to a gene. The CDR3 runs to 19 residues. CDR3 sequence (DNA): TGCGCCAGCAGCCCCTCCCTGGACAGGGGGAGCTCCTATAATTCACCCCTCCACTTT. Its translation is CASSPSLDRGSSYNSPLHF.

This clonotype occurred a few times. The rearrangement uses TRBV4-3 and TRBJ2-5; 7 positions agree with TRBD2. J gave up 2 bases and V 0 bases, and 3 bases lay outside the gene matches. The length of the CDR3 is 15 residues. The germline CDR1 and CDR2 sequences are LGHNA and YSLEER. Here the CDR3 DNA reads TGCGCCAGCAGCCAAGAGCGGGGGTTTCAAGAGACCCAGTACTTC. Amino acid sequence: CASSQERGFQETQYF.

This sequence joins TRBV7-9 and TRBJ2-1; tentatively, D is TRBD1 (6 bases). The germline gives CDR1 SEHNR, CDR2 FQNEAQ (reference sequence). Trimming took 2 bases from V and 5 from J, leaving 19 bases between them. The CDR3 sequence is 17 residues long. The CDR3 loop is CASSLPPGGQADNEQFF. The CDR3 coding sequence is TGTGCCAGCAGCTTACCCCCTGGGGGCCAGGCCGACAATGAGCAGTTCTTC.

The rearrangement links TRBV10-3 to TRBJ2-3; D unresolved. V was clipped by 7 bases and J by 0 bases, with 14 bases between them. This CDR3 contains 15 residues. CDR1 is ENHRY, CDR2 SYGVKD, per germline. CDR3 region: CAIKSWGSSTDTQYF. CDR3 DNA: TGTGCCATCAAATCATGGGGTTCCAGCACAGATACGCAGTATTTT.

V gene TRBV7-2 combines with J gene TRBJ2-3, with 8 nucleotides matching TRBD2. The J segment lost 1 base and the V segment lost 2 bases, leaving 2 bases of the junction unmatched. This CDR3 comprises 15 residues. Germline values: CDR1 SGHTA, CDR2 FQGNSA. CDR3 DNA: TGTGCCAGCAGCTTAAACGGGGGGGGCACAGATACGCAGTATTTT. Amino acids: CASSLNGGGTDTQYF.

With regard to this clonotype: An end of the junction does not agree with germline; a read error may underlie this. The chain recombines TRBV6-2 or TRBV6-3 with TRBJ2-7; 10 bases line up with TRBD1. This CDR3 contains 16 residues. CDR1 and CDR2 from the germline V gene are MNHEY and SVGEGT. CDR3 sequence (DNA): TGTGCCAGCAGTTACCTCGGGACAGGGGCGTCCTACAAGCAGTACTTC. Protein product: CASSYLGTGASYKQYF.

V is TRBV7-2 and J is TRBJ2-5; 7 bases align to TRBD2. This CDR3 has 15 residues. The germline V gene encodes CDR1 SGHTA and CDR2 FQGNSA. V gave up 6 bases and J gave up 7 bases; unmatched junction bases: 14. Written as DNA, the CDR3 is TGTGCCAGCAGGAGTAGCGGGCTGGTGCGGGGGACCCAGTACTTC. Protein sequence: CASRSSGLVRGTQYF.

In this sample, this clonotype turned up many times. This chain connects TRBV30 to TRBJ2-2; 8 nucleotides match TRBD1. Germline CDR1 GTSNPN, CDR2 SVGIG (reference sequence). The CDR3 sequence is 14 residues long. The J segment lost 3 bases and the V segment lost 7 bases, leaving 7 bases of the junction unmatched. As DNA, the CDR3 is TGTGCCTCCGGACAGGGTATGGACACCGGGGAGCTGTTTTTT. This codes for CASGQGMDTGELFF.

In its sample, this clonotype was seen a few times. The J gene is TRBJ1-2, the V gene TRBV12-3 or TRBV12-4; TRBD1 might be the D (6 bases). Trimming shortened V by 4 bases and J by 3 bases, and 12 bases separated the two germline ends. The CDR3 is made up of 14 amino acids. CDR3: CASSSQGGDYGYTF. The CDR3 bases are TGTGCCAGCAGTTCACAGGGAGGGGACTATGGCTACACCTTC.

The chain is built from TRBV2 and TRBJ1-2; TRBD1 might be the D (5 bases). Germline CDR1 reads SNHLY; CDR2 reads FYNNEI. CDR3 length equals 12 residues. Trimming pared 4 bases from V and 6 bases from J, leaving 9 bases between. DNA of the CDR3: TGTGCCAGCAGTGCCCAGGGAGATGGCTACACCTTC. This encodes CASSAQGDGYTF. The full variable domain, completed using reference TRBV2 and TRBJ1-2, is EPEVTQTPSHQVTQMGQEVILRCVPISNHLYFYWYRQILGQKVEFLVSFYNNEISEKSEIFDDQFSVERPDGSNFTLKIRSTKLEDSAMYFCASSAQGDGYTFGSGTRLTVV.

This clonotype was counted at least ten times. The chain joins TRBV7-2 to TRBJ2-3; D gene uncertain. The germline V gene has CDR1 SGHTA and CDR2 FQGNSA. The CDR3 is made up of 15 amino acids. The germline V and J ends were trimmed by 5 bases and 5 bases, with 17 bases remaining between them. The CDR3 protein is CASSRQGLGIDTQYF. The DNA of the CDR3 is TGTGCCAGCAGCCGTCAAGGGCTAGGGATAGATACGCAGTATTTT.

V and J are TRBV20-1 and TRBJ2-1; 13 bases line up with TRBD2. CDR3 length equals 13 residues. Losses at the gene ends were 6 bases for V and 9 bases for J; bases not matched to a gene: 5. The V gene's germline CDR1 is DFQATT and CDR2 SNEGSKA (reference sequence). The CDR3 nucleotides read TGCAGTGCGATGACTAGCGGGGGGTCTGAGCAGTTCTTC. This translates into CSAMTSGGSEQFF.

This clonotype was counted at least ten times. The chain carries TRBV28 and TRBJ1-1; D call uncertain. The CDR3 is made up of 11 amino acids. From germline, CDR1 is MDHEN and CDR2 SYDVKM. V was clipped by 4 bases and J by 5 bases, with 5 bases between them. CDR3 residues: CASSSLTEAFF. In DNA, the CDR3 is TGTGCCAGCAGTTCCCTAACTGAAGCTTTCTTT.

CDR3 in DNA: TGTGCCAGCAGTTACTCTGACGGATCCTACGAGCAGTACTTC. Protein: CASSYSDGSYEQYF. V usage is TRBV6-5 and J usage is TRBJ2-7, with D uncertain. Trimming removed 0 bases from V and 1 base from J, with 7 bases in between. The germline V gene has CDR1 MNHEY and CDR2 SVGAGI. The CDR3 consists of 14 residues.

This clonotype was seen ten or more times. The CDR3 bases are TGCAGTGCTAGAGAAGGGGGGGGTGTAGACAATTCACCCCTCCACTTT. It yields the protein CSAREGGGVDNSPLHF. The gene calls are TRBV20-1 and TRBJ1-6, with TRBD1 as a possible D gene (6 bases). Germline values: CDR1 DFQATT, CDR2 SNEGSKA (reference sequence). V lost 0 bases, J lost 7 bases, and 16 bases lay in between. This CDR3 has 16 residues.

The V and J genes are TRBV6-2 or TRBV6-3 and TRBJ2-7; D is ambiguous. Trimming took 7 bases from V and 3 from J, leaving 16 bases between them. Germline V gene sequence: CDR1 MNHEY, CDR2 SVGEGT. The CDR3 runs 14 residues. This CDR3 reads CASKPSWSDYEQYF. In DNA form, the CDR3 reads TGTGCCAGCAAGCCCTCGTGGAGTGACTACGAGCAGTACTTC.

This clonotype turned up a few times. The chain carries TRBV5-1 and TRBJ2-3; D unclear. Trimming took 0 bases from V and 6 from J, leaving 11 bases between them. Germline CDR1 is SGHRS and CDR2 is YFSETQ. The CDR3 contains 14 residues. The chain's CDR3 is CASSLAPQRDTQYF. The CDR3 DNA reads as TGCGCCAGCAGCTTGGCCCCACAGAGGGATACGCAGTATTTT.

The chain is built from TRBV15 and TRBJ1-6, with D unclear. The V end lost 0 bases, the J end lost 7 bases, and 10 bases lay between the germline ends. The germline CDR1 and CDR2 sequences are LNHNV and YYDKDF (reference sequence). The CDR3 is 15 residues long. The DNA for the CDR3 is TGTGCCACCAGCAGAGATGGGGTGACAAATTCACCCCTCCACTTT. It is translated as CATSRDGVTNSPLHF.